This T cell receptor (beta chain) comes out of a study of shared clonotypes between healthy human individuals. The CDR3 covers 12 residues. Germline CDR1 is SEHNR and CDR2 is FQNEAQ (reference sequence). Trimming pared 5 bases from V and 2 bases from J, leaving 6 bases between. CD45RO-negative, CCR7-selected cells formed the naive CD8 fraction, which excluded terminally differentiated effector memory CD45RA+ cells. The donors, healthy adults who were HIV-negative, had experienced no recent acute infections or vaccinations. About this clone itself: Its antigen is still unknown. The sample has other DNA sequences that encode this CDR3 too.

Broader study findings: Lower generation probabilities were found for non-shared clonotypes than for those shared by all four donors. Depth of sequencing was expected to influence donor clonotype sharing. Rarefaction analysis demonstrated incomplete sorted-subset sequencing notwithstanding large depth.

TCRdb's table, derived via immunoSEQ multiplex PCR, lists solely in-frame clones and lacks some. The sample shows around 1.9 million clones, about 94% of them seen only once. Sample: naive CD8+ T cells from PBMCs. This receptor was taken from a man between 18 and 29 years old in good health. Some clones in this sample may be carry-over from other donors' samples. The V call is TRBV7-9, the J call TRBJ1-1; D is unclear. For the CDR3, the DNA is TGTGCCAGCAGCCCCTCTAACACTGAAGCTTTCTTT. This codes for CASSPSNTEAFF.